A selection of T cell receptor beta chains follows, all from one sample in a study of blood T cells in healthy people across ages. Using its own MiXCR run on the 5' RACE reads, TCRdb lists one record per CDR3 protein. The sample yields about 640,000 distinct CDR3 sequences, under 70% seen once. Sequenced material: blood. The receptors originated from a man aged 55 to 69 in good health. Both conserved end residues are trimmed from each CDR3.

TRBV28 | ATLVRETYGYT
TRBV9 | ASSVAGPSSGANVLT
TRBV12-3/TRBV12-4 | ASSYSLGQGRETQY
TRBV29-1 | MGGDQGGGTQY
TRBV12-3/TRBV12-4 | ASKLRGQGGQPQH
TRBV12-5 | ASGLVPGQETQY
TRBV20-1 | SARDRRGDSYEQY
TRBV5-1 | ASSFGVNTDTQY
TRBV11-2 | ASAPDISYEQY
TRBV14 | ASSQMSGRFEQF
TRBV7-2 | ASSLSQSSYNEQY
TRBV4-1 | ASSQDGQGADTQY
TRBV27 | ANWDGKSSYEQY
TRBV10-2 | ASSEGGTGGSTEAF
TRBV7-2 | ASSLAGREQY
TRBV25-1 | ASSAPGQGIDEQF
TRBV10-3 | AISDSPYRVDMNTEAF
TRBV24-1 | ATSDARGGTGELF
TRBV20-1 | SARAPGGLGQETQY
TRBV20-1 | SAGGTGNQPQH
TRBV29-1 | GSFSDGYT
TRBV11-2 | ASSPRVFSYEQY
TRBV6-4 | ASSPFQGSNQPQH
TRBV4-2 | ASSQDRTSGGSTDTQY
TRBV12-3/TRBV12-4 | ASSFGGAADAEY
TRBV9 | ASSALGGGYT
TRBV9 | ASSVNLGGETQY
TRBV3-1 | ASSRSGTAQETQY
TRBV20-1 | SAPRTGRRYNEQF
TRBV9 | ASSVVVAGAYNEQF
TRBV4-2 | ASSQVTSGGANEQF
TRBV28 | ASSLPSGTDTQY
TRBV5-1 | ASSLHGRYNEQF
TRBV2 | ASSVGTGGLGSKPQH
TRBV29-1 | SVEGVGYGYT
TRBV20-1 | SATAGTTYEQY
TRBV5-1 | ASSLESRNYEQY
TRBV12-3/TRBV12-4 | ASSLRGAGNNEQF